This entry lists 20 T cell receptor beta chains sequenced from one sample in a study of blood T cells in healthy people across ages. Using a J-beta primer mix together with a sample-barcoded 5' primer, a second PCR was run for about 6 to 11 cycles. TCRdb recomputed calls from the 5' RACE reads with MiXCR, one row per CDR3 protein. The sample has some 1.5 million distinct CDR3 sequences, 28% seen once. Material: blood. Source of these receptors: a woman aged 25 to 39 in good health.

Concerning this clonotype: Being one base from a much bigger clone, this may be a read error. The rearrangement links TRBV10-3 to TRBJ2-7, with D perhaps given as TRBD1 or TRBD2 (6 bases each). The germline V gene encodes CDR1 ENHRY and CDR2 SYGVKD. Between the trimmed V and J ends, which lost 11 bases and 0 bases, there was a span of 14 bases. CDR3 length equals 13 residues. The DNA of the CDR3 is TGTGCCGTCAATCGGGGGCTCTCCTACGAGCAGTACTTC. Encoded protein: CAVNRGLSYEQYF.

There are a few counts of this clonotype. This chain uses TRBV7-9 with TRBJ2-7; 13 positions agree with TRBD2. V lost 6 bases, J lost 3 bases, and 5 bases stayed unmatched. Germline V CDR1 and CDR2: SEHNR, FQNEAQ (reference sequence). The length of the CDR3 is 15 residues. This chain's CDR3 is CASSFWTSGSYEQYF. In DNA, the CDR3 is TGTGCCAGCAGTTTCTGGACTAGCGGGAGCTACGAGCAGTACTTC.

This clonotype was seen only a few times. The genes are TRBV7-9 and TRBJ2-2; D unresolved. CDR3 length: 14 residues. With 2 bases removed from V and 7 bases from J, the gap between germline ends came to 11 bases. Germline V gene sequence: CDR1 SEHNR, CDR2 FQNEAQ (reference sequence). CDR3 in DNA: TGTGCCAGCAGCTTAAACCAACTTCACGGGGAGCTGTTTTTT. The encoded protein is CASSLNQLHGELFF.

V is TRBV20-1 and J is TRBJ1-1; the D is unclear. The CDR3 covers 13 residues. Germline V gives CDR1 DFQATT, CDR2 SNEGSKA (reference sequence). The ends were cut back, 1 base at V and 7 bases at J, with 13 bases in the middle. The CDR3: CSARGPWKGEAFF. The CDR3 DNA is TGCAGTGCTAGAGGCCCCTGGAAGGGTGAAGCTTTCTTT.

CDR3 sequence reads: CASSPTGRDETQYF. The CDR3 region has the DNA TGTGCCAGCAGCCCGACAGGGCGTGACGAGACCCAGTACTTC. The chain has TRBV5-4 and TRBJ2-5, with 7 bases lining up with TRBD1. The V gene's germline CDR1 is SGHNT and CDR2 YYREEE (reference sequence). The CDR3 loop spans 14 amino acids. The V and J ends lost 4 bases and 5 bases, in that order; junction bases with no gene match: 8.

J is TRBJ2-3 and V is TRBV10-3, with 10 bases aligning to TRBD2. The germline V gene encodes CDR1 ENHRY and CDR2 SYGVKD. The CDR3 runs to 16 residues. The V gene end was trimmed by 5 bases and the J gene end by 0 bases; junction bases not matched to a gene: 5. The CDR3 sequence: CAISTGTSDSTDTQYF. The DNA for the CDR3 is TGTGCCATCAGTACCGGGACTAGCGACAGCACAGATACGCAGTATTTT.

This clonotype has a handful of counts. The CDR3 sequence: CSASLPVGDYEQYF. DNA of the CDR3: TGCAGTGCTAGCCTGCCCGTCGGGGACTACGAGCAGTACTTC. The V call is TRBV20-1, the J call TRBJ2-7, with D possibly being TRBD2 (5 bases). The ends were cut back, 3 bases at V and 3 bases at J, with 15 bases in the middle. This CDR3 has 14 amino acids. CDR1 DFQATT and CDR2 SNEGSKA come from the germline V gene (reference sequence).

The gene calls are TRBV20-1 and TRBJ2-2; D is tentatively TRBD1 or TRBD2 (7 bases each). Germline V CDR1 and CDR2: DFQATT, SNEGSKA (reference sequence). The CDR3 covers 15 residues. V was cut by 2 bases and J by 3 bases, with 13 bases left in between. The CDR3 region is CSARKAGQYTGELFF. The CDR3 DNA reads as TGCAGTGCTAGAAAAGCGGGACAGTACACCGGGGAGCTGTTTTTT.

This clonotype turned up a few times. This chain joins TRBV10-3 and TRBJ2-7; TRBD1 matches at 8 bases. This CDR3 is 14 amino acids long. The V gene's germline CDR1 is ENHRY and CDR2 SYGVKD. The junction had 6 bases not matched to a gene; V was cut back by 8 bases and J by 0 bases. CDR3 coding DNA: TGTGCCATCCGAAAGGGACAGGCCTCCTACGAGCAGTACTTC. Amino acids: CAIRKGQASYEQYF.

V usage is TRBV27 and J usage is TRBJ1-4; D not resolved. The CDR3 has 14 amino acids. V lost 4 bases and J lost 3, with 9 bases in between. CDR1 is MNHEY and CDR2 is SMNVEV in the germline V gene (reference sequence). The DNA of the CDR3 is TGTGCCAGCAGTTGGGGTGGACCTAATGAAAAACTGTTTTTT. Its translation is CASSWGGPNEKLFF.

The chain links TRBV7-8 to TRBJ2-4, with D possibly being TRBD1 (5 bases). The germline V gene encodes CDR1 SGHVS and CDR2 FQNEAQ. Between the trimmed V and J ends, which lost 2 bases and 0 bases, there was a span of 11 bases. The CDR3 runs to 16 residues. The CDR3 here is CASSLRAGLAKNIQYF. The CDR3 region has the DNA TGTGCCAGCAGCTTAAGGGCAGGGCTAGCCAAAAACATTCAGTACTTC. The whole variable domain, remainder taken from reference TRBV7-8 and TRBJ2-4, is GAGVSQSPRYKVAKRGQDVALRCDPISGHVSLFWYQQALGQGPEFLTYFQNEAQLDKSGLPSDRFFAERPEGSVSTLKIQRTQQEDSAVYLCASSLRAGLAKNIQYFGAGTRLSVL.

This clonotype has only a few counts. The chain couples TRBV7-2 to TRBJ1-4; D not resolved. CDR1 SGHTA and CDR2 FQGNSA come from the germline V gene. This CDR3 comprises 16 residues. Trimming removed 1 base at V and 4 bases at J, with 13 bases between. Here the CDR3 reads CASSLVAGKSNEKLFF. In DNA form, the CDR3 reads TGTGCCAGCAGCTTAGTCGCTGGAAAAAGTAATGAAAAACTGTTTTTT.

This sequence joins TRBV2 and TRBJ2-3; no firm D call. CDR3 length: 14 residues. Trimming removed 4 bases from V and 2 bases from J, with 10 bases in between. Germline V gene lookup returns CDR1 SNHLY and CDR2 FYNNEI. This CDR3 is CASSVSRTTDTQYF. The CDR3 nucleotides read TGTGCCAGCAGTGTTTCCAGGACCACAGATACGCAGTATTTT.

This clonotype was observed a handful of times. This rearrangement joins TRBV12-3 or TRBV12-4 to TRBJ2-7; D is possibly TRBD2 (6 bases). The CDR3 is 14 amino acids. Trimming cost V 6 bases and J 3 bases, with 15 bases left between them. The CDR3 DNA follows: TGTGCCAGCAGGACCGGGACTGCTAACTACGAGCAGTACTTC. As protein: CASRTGTANYEQYF.

This rearrangement joins TRBV27 to TRBJ1-6, with D uncertain. The CDR3 covers 15 residues. Deletions cut 2 bases from V and 5 bases from J, with 10 bases between. CDR1 and CDR2 (germline): MNHEY, SMNVEV (reference sequence). CDR3 loop: CASSLRPPHNSPLHF. CDR3 DNA sequence: TGTGCCAGCAGTTTACGGCCACCCCATAATTCACCCCTCCACTTT.

As regards this clonotype: One junction end disagrees with the germline gene, perhaps due to a read error. CDR3 loop: CSVRRGQSTHEQFF. DNA of the CDR3: TGCAGTGTTAGACGGGGACAGTCTACACATGAGCAGTTCTTC. This chain joins TRBV20-1 and TRBJ2-1; TRBD1 matches 7 bases. Germline CDR1 reads DFQATT; CDR2 reads SNEGSKA (reference sequence). The CDR3 has 14 amino acids.

The rearrangement uses TRBV20-1 and TRBJ2-4; D is ambiguous. The ends were cut back, 6 bases at V and 3 bases at J, with 0 bases in the middle. The germline V gene has CDR1 DFQATT and CDR2 SNEGSKA (reference sequence). The CDR3 is 9 amino acids. CDR3 sequence (DNA): TGCAGTGCCAAAAACATTCAGTACTTC. This encodes CSAKNIQYF.

This clonotype showed up many times. The chain joins TRBV7-7 to TRBJ2-1, with D hard to call. The germline gives CDR1 SSHAT, CDR2 FNYEAQ (reference sequence). V shed 2 bases and J shed 9 bases, with 8 bases lying between them. The CDR3 spans 12 residues. The CDR3 bases are TGTGCCAGCAGCTTACACGGCGGTGAGCAGTTCTTC. It encodes CASSLHGGEQFF.

This clonotype was seen a handful of times. V is TRBV11-2 and J is TRBJ2-1; 11 nucleotides match TRBD1. V lost 3 bases, J lost 8 bases, and 9 bases stayed unmatched. The CDR3 loop spans 16 amino acids. Germline CDR1 SGHAT, CDR2 FQNNGV. The CDR3 DNA is TGTGCCAGCAGCTTTACGGAGCGGACAGGGGGCGATGAGCAGTTCTTC. Its translation: CASSFTERTGGDEQFF. Drawing the rest from reference TRBV11-2 and TRBJ2-1, the complete variable domain is EAGVAQSPRYKIIEKRQSVAFWCNPISGHATLYWYQQILGQGPKLLIQFQNNGVVDDSQLPKDRFSAERLKGVDSTLKIQPAKLEDSAVYLCASSFTERTGGDEQFFGPGTRLTVL.

This clonotype was seen only a few times. V usage is TRBV12-3 or TRBV12-4 and J usage is TRBJ1-2, with TRBD1 as a possible D gene (6 bases). The CDR3 is made up of 13 amino acids. The germline V and J ends were trimmed by 3 bases and 8 bases, with 13 bases remaining between them. This chain's CDR3 is CASSFGQINGYTF. The CDR3 DNA sequence: TGTGCCAGCAGTTTTGGACAGATCAACGGCTACACCTTC.